Detailed here is one TCR beta chain. The sample originates from a study of CD8 T cells in Susac syndrome. Study context: The sequenced Susac syndrome patients comprised five or six with active disease and roughly 8 in remission.

RNA in amounts of about 0.5 to 1 ug was reverse transcribed with random hexamers. TCRdb called the immunoSEQ multiplex PCR reads again in MiXCR, with one record for every CDR3 protein. This sample has about 150,000 distinct CDR3 sequences, with roughly 94% found just once. Sequencing of TCR beta covered CD8+ and CD4+ T cells obtained from blood. Negative magnetic isolation gave CD8+ and CD4+ cells; FACS enriched CD8+ TEMRA. The sequenced sample was CD8+ T cells from PBMCs. The clonotype originates from a human donor with Susac syndrome.

The CDR3 here is CASSSGTSYYEQYF. The DNA of the CDR3 is TGTGCCAGCAGCTCTGGGACAAGCTACTACGAGCAGTACTTC. V usage is TRBV13 and J usage is TRBJ2-7, with D perhaps TRBD1 (6 bases). V shed 4 bases and J shed 3 bases, with 13 bases lying between them. The CDR3 runs 14 residues. Germline V lookup: CDR1 PRHDT, CDR2 FYEKMQ (reference sequence).